This T cell receptor beta chain was captured by sequencing in a study of cytomegalovirus exposure and HLA in healthy donors. V was shortened by 4 bases and J by 1 base, with 7 bases between the two germline ends. Germline V gene data show CDR1 as MNHEY and CDR2 as SMNVEV (reference sequence). This CDR3 is built from 13 residues. The table came from immunoSEQ multiplex PCR; TCRdb's copy has only in-frame clones and leaves some out. Among 150,000 to 200,000 clones listed, 81% were seen once. Sequencing was done on a sample of PBMCs. The chain has TRBV27 and TRBJ1-1; TRBD1 might be the D (6 bases). The TCR comes from a young woman in good health and CMV-seronegative. The CDR3 reads CASSWTANTEAFF. CDR3 coding DNA: TGTGCCAGCAGTTGGACAGCGAACACTGAAGCTTTCTTT.